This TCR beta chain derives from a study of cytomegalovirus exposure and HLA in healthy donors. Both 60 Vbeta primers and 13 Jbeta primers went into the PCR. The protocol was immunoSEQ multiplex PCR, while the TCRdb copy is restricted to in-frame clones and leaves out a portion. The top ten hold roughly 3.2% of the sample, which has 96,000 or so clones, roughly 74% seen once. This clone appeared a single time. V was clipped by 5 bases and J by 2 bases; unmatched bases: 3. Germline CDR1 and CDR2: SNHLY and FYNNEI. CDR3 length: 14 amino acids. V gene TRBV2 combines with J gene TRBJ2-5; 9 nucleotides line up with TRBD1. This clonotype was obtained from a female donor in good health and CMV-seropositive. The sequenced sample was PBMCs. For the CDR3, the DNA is TGTGCCAGCAGTTGGGACAGGGCACAAGAGACCCAGTACTTC. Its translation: CASSWDRAQETQYF.